This T cell receptor beta chain was captured in a study of OX40 agonist ivuxolimab in advanced cancers. This clone was seen just once. Germline V gene lookup returns CDR1 SGHTA and CDR2 FQGNSA. This CDR3 is 12 amino acids long. V was cut by 3 bases and J by 3 bases, with 5 bases left in between. The data were produced by immunoSEQ multiplex PCR, yet TCRdb's version contains in-frame clones alone and is incomplete. In the table there are approximately 97,000 clones, 80% to 90% of which are singletons. The TCR originated in an adult with an advanced solid tumor such as melanoma, head and neck, liver or kidney cancer. The chain links TRBV7-2 to TRBJ1-2; D is undetermined. This specimen was CD4+ or CD8+ T cells sorted from blood, taken in a trial of the OX40 agonist ivuxolimab. CDR3 coding DNA: TGTGCCAGCAGCTTGCGACACTATGGCTACACCTTC. This sequence encodes CASSLRHYGYTF.